This T cell receptor (beta chain) was sequenced in a study of T cells in Graves' hyperthyroidism and ophthalmopathy. The CDR3 length is 14 residues. Trimming cost V 0 bases and J 6 bases, with 11 bases left between them. CDR1 is SGHTA, CDR2 FQGNSA, per germline. Exclusions: uncontrolled infection, other autoimmune disease, pregnancy, lactation. Diagnostic assessment was based on clinical symptoms, serum thyroxine and TRAb, thyroid ultrasound and orbital computed tomography. From RNA transcripts, TCR beta CDR3 regions were amplified. The HTBI primer set served for first-round RT-PCR of the TCR CDR3. TCRdb called the multiplex PCR reads again in MiXCR, with one record for every CDR3 protein. Altogether 500,000 to 650,000 distinct CDR3 sequences are present, just under 20% being singletons, with the ten largest covering 47%. The sample holds many counts of this clonotype.

The receptor was derived from a man aged 35 to 55 with Graves' ophthalmopathy. Sequenced material: blood. The V gene is TRBV7-2, the J gene TRBJ1-1; the D gene is possibly TRBD1 (5 bases). The CDR3 DNA reads as TGTGCCAGCAGCTTAGCGCCAGGGATCCCTGAAGCTTTCTTT. This gives the protein CASSLAPGIPEAFF. Filled out from reference TRBV7-2 and TRBJ1-1, the complete variable domain reads GAGVSQSPSNKVTEKGKDVELRCDPISGHTALYWYRQSLGQGLEFLIYFQGNSAPDKSGLPSDRFSAERTGGSVSTLTIQRTQQEDSAVYLCASSLAPGIPEAFFGQGTRLTVV.